One and the same sample provided the 18 T cell receptor beta chains below, sequenced in a study of tumor-infiltrating lymphocytes in localized non-small cell lung cancer. The table came from immunoSEQ multiplex PCR; TCRdb's copy has only in-frame clones and leaves some out. Of 15,000 to 20,000 clones in the sample, around 81% were seen once. Sequenced: uninvolved lung tissue not adjacent to the tumor. All receptors come from a human donor with non-small cell lung cancer.

This sequence joins TRBV4-1 and TRBJ2-7; 8 bases map to TRBD2. The CDR3 has 15 amino acids. J was trimmed by 2 bases and V by 2 bases; bases with no gene match: 5. The germline CDR1 and CDR2 sequences are MGHRA and YSYEKL. CDR3 residues: CASSQTGGPTYEQYF. In DNA, the CDR3 is TGCGCCAGCAGCCAAACGGGAGGGCCAACCTACGAGCAGTACTTC.

The chain's CDR3 is CASSPQPGATNEKLFF. CDR3 sequence (DNA): TGTGCCAGCAGCCCGCAGCCGGGCGCAACTAATGAAAAACTGTTTTTT. This chain uses TRBV7-2 with TRBJ1-4; D not certain. This CDR3 comprises 16 residues. V lost 5 bases, J lost 0 bases, and 13 bases lay in between. Germline CDR1 and CDR2: SGHTA and FQGNSA.

The V gene is TRBV30, the J gene TRBJ2-5, with 9 bases aligning to TRBD2. Trimming took 6 bases from V and 4 from J; bases not matched to a gene: 6. The V gene's germline CDR1 is GTSNPN and CDR2 SVGIG (reference sequence). CDR3 length: 13 residues. This chain's CDR3 is CACSGSGGETQYF. The CDR3, as DNA: TGTGCCTGTAGCGGGAGTGGGGGAGAGACCCAGTACTTC.

This chain connects TRBV7-2 to TRBJ2-7; no reliable D call. This CDR3 comprises 14 residues. Between the trimmed V and J ends, which lost 5 bases and 1 base, there was a span of 12 bases. The germline CDR1 and CDR2 sequences are SGHTA and FQGNSA. In nucleotides, the CDR3 is TGTGCCAGCAGCCCTCGGGTCTCATCCTACGAGCAGTACTTC. Amino acid sequence: CASSPRVSSYEQYF.

The sample holds one count of this clone. A much bigger clone sits one base away, suggesting this may be a read error. This chain connects TRBV7-9 to TRBJ1-5; D gene unclear. V lost 1 base and J 4 bases, leaving 5 bases between the germline ends. CDR3 length: 13 residues. Germline values: CDR1 SEHNR, CDR2 FQNEAQ (reference sequence). CDR3 in DNA: TGTGCCAGCAGCTTAGGGGTAAATCAGCCCCAGCATTTT. This translates into CASSLGVNQPQHF.

V and J are TRBV9 and TRBJ2-3, with 12 bases that match TRBD2. J lost 2 bases, V lost 5 bases, and 9 bases had no gene match. The CDR3 runs to 17 residues. CDR1 SGDLS and CDR2 YYNGEE come from the germline V gene. CDR3 sequence (DNA): TGTGCCAGCAGTCCTACCTGGACTAGCGGGAACACAGATACGCAGTATTTT. Translated: CASSPTWTSGNTDTQYF.

With regard to this clone: This sample also contains other DNA sequences that code for the same CDR3. This rearrangement joins TRBV5-6 to TRBJ2-7; D not resolved. This CDR3 has 13 amino acids. V lost 0 bases and J lost 2, with 6 bases in between. The germline V gene has CDR1 SGHDT and CDR2 YYEEEE. The CDR3: CASSLATTYEQYF. DNA for the CDR3: TGTGCCAGCAGCTTGGCAACGACCTACGAGCAGTACTTC.

The V and J genes are TRBV2 and TRBJ2-7; the match to TRBD2 covers 11 bases. Germline V gives CDR1 SNHLY, CDR2 FYNNEI. J lost 2 bases, V lost 5 bases, and 5 bases had no gene match. CDR3 length: 15 amino acids. This CDR3 reads CASSRGLADTYEQYF. The CDR3 DNA reads TGTGCCAGCAGTCGGGGACTAGCGGACACCTACGAGCAGTACTTC. The full variable domain, its missing parts supplied by reference TRBV2 and TRBJ2-7, is EPEVTQTPSHQVTQMGQEVILRCVPISNHLYFYWYRQILGQKVEFLVSFYNNEISEKSEIFDDQFSVERPDGSNFTLKIRSTKLEDSAMYFCASSRGLADTYEQYFGPGTRLTVT.

The chain joins TRBV10-3 to TRBJ2-2; D is possibly TRBD2 (5 bases). The CDR3 extends over 14 amino acids. V was cut by 4 bases and J by 4 bases, with 10 bases left in between. Germline values: CDR1 ENHRY, CDR2 SYGVKD. The CDR3 protein is CAISGGDGTGELFF. The CDR3 DNA reads as TGTGCCATCAGTGGGGGAGATGGCACCGGGGAGCTGTTTTTT.

The chain couples TRBV5-1 to TRBJ2-1, with D perhaps matching TRBD2 (5 bases). CDR1 is SGHRS, CDR2 YFSETQ, per germline. The CDR3 contains 11 residues. Trimming pared 0 bases from V and 13 bases from J, leaving 8 bases between. The CDR3 sequence is CASSLGLIQFF. The DNA for the CDR3 is TGCGCCAGCAGCTTGGGACTAATCCAGTTCTTC.

This sequence joins TRBV19 and TRBJ1-5; TRBD1 might be the D (5 bases). V was clipped by 6 bases and J by 7 bases, with 19 bases between them. CDR1 and CDR2 (germline): LNHDA, SQIVND (reference sequence). This CDR3 is built from 15 residues. The CDR3 DNA reads TGTGCCAGTAGCCCCCCGGGGTGGGGGTTCCAGCCCCAGCATTTT. This sequence encodes CASSPPGWGFQPQHF. Complete variable domain (other parts from reference TRBV19 and TRBJ1-5): DGGITQSPKYLFRKEGQNVTLSCEQNLNHDAMYWYRQDPGQGLRLIYYSQIVNDFQKGDIAEGYSVSREKKESFPLTVTSAQKNPTAFYLCASSPPGWGFQPQHFGDGTRLSIL.

The chain couples TRBV6-1 to TRBJ2-5; TRBD2 might be the D (6 bases). The CDR3 is 14 residues long. The V end lost 3 bases, the J end lost 4 bases, and 12 bases lay between the germline ends. In germline, CDR1 is MNHNS, CDR2 SASEGT. CDR3 in DNA: TGTGCCAGCAGTGATGGAGGGGCGGGAGAGACCCAGTACTTC. It encodes CASSDGGAGETQYF.

This clone has more than one count but fewer than ten. This sequence joins TRBV7-9 and TRBJ1-1; D gene uncertain. Germline CDR1 reads SEHNR; CDR2 reads FQNEAQ (reference sequence). The V and J ends lost 5 bases and 1 base respectively, with 14 bases between them. This CDR3 region has 15 residues. Here the CDR3 DNA reads TGTGCCAGCAGCCATCCTGGGGAGAAGAACACTGAAGCTTTCTTT. It encodes CASSHPGEKNTEAFF.

The chain couples TRBV19 to TRBJ2-3; TRBD1 aligns across 7 bases. This CDR3 is 15 amino acids long. After removal of 7 bases from V and 5 bases from J, the junction contained 12 bases not matched to a gene. Per germline, CDR1 LNHDA and CDR2 SQIVND (reference sequence). The CDR3 region has the DNA TGTGCCAGTACACCCGACAGGGTGGTAGGAGATACGCAGTATTTT. Translation gives CASTPDRVVGDTQYF.

V gene TRBV5-1 combines with J gene TRBJ1-2, with TRBD1 as a possible D gene (5 bases). This CDR3 contains 14 residues. V lost 0 bases and J lost 4, with 10 bases in between. Per the germline V gene, CDR1 is SGHRS and CDR2 is YFSETQ. The CDR3 region is CASSLAFDSYGYTF. The DNA for the CDR3 is TGCGCCAGCAGCTTGGCCTTCGACAGCTATGGCTACACCTTC.

The chain uses TRBV5-6 and TRBJ2-1; D might be TRBD2 (5 bases). Germline CDR1 reads SGHDT; CDR2 reads YYEEEE. Trimming cost V 0 bases and J 6 bases, with 13 bases left between them. This CDR3 spans 15 amino acids. The CDR3 loop reads CASSLAASGGNEQFF. For the CDR3, the DNA is TGTGCCAGCAGCTTGGCGGCCAGCGGTGGCAATGAGCAGTTCTTC.

The gene calls are TRBV5-6 and TRBJ2-7; 10 bases line up with TRBD2. The germline gives CDR1 SGHDT, CDR2 YYEEEE. Losses at the gene ends were 4 bases for V and 6 bases for J; bases not matched to a gene: 7. The CDR3 spans 14 residues. The CDR3: CASSPFRTSGEQYF. For the CDR3, the DNA is TGTGCCAGCAGCCCCTTTCGGACTAGCGGCGAGCAGTACTTC. Supplemented by reference TRBV5-6 and TRBJ2-7, the full variable domain reads DAGVTQSPTHLIKTRGQQVTLRCSPKSGHDTVSWYQQALGQGPQFIFQYYEEEERQRGNFPDRFSGHQFPNYSSELNVNALLLGDSALYLCASSPFRTSGEQYFGPGTRLTVT.

This clone was observed a few times. V is TRBV14 and J is TRBJ1-2, with D hard to call. This CDR3 has 13 amino acids. The germline V gene has CDR1 SGHDN and CDR2 FVKESK. The V end lost 1 base, the J end lost 4 bases, and 7 bases lay between the germline ends. CDR3 loop: CASSQVDGYGYTF. The CDR3 DNA is TGTGCCAGCAGCCAAGTTGACGGCTATGGCTACACCTTC.